The 27 T cell receptor beta chains in this list originate from one sample, sequenced in a study of cytomegalovirus exposure and HLA in healthy donors. Both 60 Vbeta primers and 13 Jbeta primers went into the PCR. Produced via immunoSEQ multiplex PCR; TCRdb's table is partial and in-frame only. The sample has roughly 140,000 clones; 76% are singletons. The sample taken for sequencing was PBMCs. Receptors were obtained from a woman aged 40 to 50 in good health and CMV-seronegative.

The rearrangement links TRBV29-1 to TRBJ2-6, with D perhaps TRBD1 (6 bases). With 6 bases removed from V and 0 bases from J, the gap between germline ends came to 9 bases. This CDR3 has 14 residues. The germline gives CDR1 SQVTM, CDR2 ANQGSEA. The CDR3 DNA reads TGCAGCGTACAGGGCCCCTCTGGGGCCAACGTCCTGACTTTC. Translation: CSVQGPSGANVLTF.

The chain couples TRBV18 to TRBJ2-1; the D gene is possibly TRBD2 (5 bases). CDR1 and CDR2 from the germline V gene are KGHSH and LQKENI. This CDR3 comprises 14 residues. Trimming removed 5 bases at V and 3 bases at J, with 11 bases between. CDR3 sequence (DNA): TGTGCCAGCTCAATTGGCGGGCTCTACAATGAGCAGTTCTTC. Amino acids: CASSIGGLYNEQFF.

The gene calls are TRBV6-5 and TRBJ2-1; 9 nucleotides align to TRBD2. Germline trimming cut 4 bases from V and 7 bases from J; bases unmatched to any gene: 11. Germline V gene data show CDR1 as MNHEY and CDR2 as SVGAGI. This CDR3 is 16 amino acids long. This CDR3 reads CASSSWAGGGRNEQFF. DNA for the CDR3: TGTGCCAGCAGTTCCTGGGCGGGAGGGGGAAGGAATGAGCAGTTCTTC.

This chain joins TRBV5-4 and TRBJ1-6; D is perhaps TRBD1 (5 bases). Germline CDR1 is SGHNT and CDR2 is YYREEE (reference sequence). V was pared by 5 bases and J by 7 bases, with 16 bases between. The CDR3 has 15 residues. CDR3: CASSSGQGGNSPLHF. In DNA form, the CDR3 reads TGTGCCAGCAGTTCCGGGCAGGGTGGAAATTCACCCCTCCACTTT. Full variable domain (rest looked up from reference TRBV5-4 and TRBJ1-6): ETGVTQSPTHLIKTRGQQVTLRCSSQSGHNTVSWYQQALGQGPQFIFQYYREEENGRGNFPPRFSGLQFPNYSSELNVNALELDDSALYLCASSSGQGGNSPLHFGNGTRLTVT.

This clone appeared a few times. CDR3 amino acids: CATSRGVAGYEQYF. CDR3 sequence (DNA): TGTGCCACCAGCAGAGGGGTAGCTGGCTACGAGCAGTACTTC. The chain uses TRBV15 and TRBJ2-7; D uncertain. Per the germline V gene, CDR1 is LNHNV and CDR2 is YYDKDF (reference sequence). This CDR3 comprises 14 residues. Trimming pared 1 base from V and 3 bases from J, leaving 10 bases between.

This clone was seen only a few times. For the CDR3, the DNA is TGTGCCAGCAGACTAGCGACTAGCGGGGGGGCCGGTGAGCAGTTCTTC. Translation gives CASRLATSGGAGEQFF. V and J are TRBV27 and TRBJ2-1; 14 bases line up with TRBD2. V gave up 6 bases and J gave up 9 bases; unmatched junction bases: 10. This CDR3 is built from 16 residues. Germline CDR1 MNHEY, CDR2 SMNVEV (reference sequence).

Concerning this clone itself: Without the conserved terminal phenylalanine or tryptophan, this CDR3 likely stems from a read error. J is TRBJ1-2 and V is TRBV6-1; D not certain. The V and J ends lost 3 bases and 4 bases respectively, with 9 bases between them. The CDR3 is 13 amino acids. CDR1 and CDR2 from the germline V gene are MNHNS and SASEGT. The CDR3 DNA is TGTGCCAGCAGTGACAGGCTCTCCTATGGCTACACCCTC. It translates to CASSDRLSYGYTL.

The gene calls are TRBV19 and TRBJ2-3, with no clear D. Per germline, CDR1 LNHDA and CDR2 SQIVND (reference sequence). This CDR3 has 16 residues. The V end lost 1 base, the J end lost 0 bases, and 11 bases lay between the germline ends. DNA for the CDR3: TGTGCCAGTAGTATAGTTCCTGGCTCTAGCACAGATACGCAGTATTTT. Its protein is CASSIVPGSSTDTQYF.

This clone has only one observation. V gene TRBV10-3 combines with J gene TRBJ2-5; D is unresolved. The J call could be wrong; TRBJ2-7 is a better fit for the DNA end. Germline assignment: CDR1 ENHRY and CDR2 SYGVKD. The CDR3 extends over 11 amino acids. CDR3 DNA sequence: TGTGCCATCAGTGCCGAGTACGAGCAGTACTTC. It is translated as CAISAEYEQYF.

The V and J genes are TRBV6-1 and TRBJ2-3; 11 positions match TRBD2. Germline CDR1 MNHNS, CDR2 SASEGT. CDR3 length equals 15 residues. The ends lost 7 bases at V and 1 base at J; junction bases unmatched: 4. The CDR3 is CASTQLAGGTDTQYF. The DNA for the CDR3 is TGTGCCAGCACCCAACTAGCGGGGGGCACAGATACGCAGTATTTT.

This chain uses TRBV19 with TRBJ1-2; D is uncertain. CDR1 and CDR2 (germline): LNHDA, SQIVND (reference sequence). The CDR3 is 11 residues long. The V end lost 7 bases, the J end lost 8 bases, and 11 bases lay between the germline ends. CDR3 sequence reads: CASNRGWGYTF. For the CDR3, the DNA is TGTGCCAGTAATCGGGGTTGGGGCTACACCTTC.

This chain connects TRBV2 to TRBJ2-2, with TRBD2 identical over 11 bases. Germline CDR1 reads SNHLY; CDR2 reads FYNNEI. The CDR3 is 14 amino acids. V lost 8 bases and J lost 8; bases outside the gene matches: 7. CDR3 sequence reads: CASGVAGGPGELFF. Written as DNA, the CDR3 is TGTGCCAGCGGGGTAGCGGGGGGGCCTGGGGAGCTGTTTTTT. The full variable domain, rest sourced from reference TRBV2 and TRBJ2-2, is EPEVTQTPSHQVTQMGQEVILRCVPISNHLYFYWYRQILGQKVEFLVSFYNNEISEKSEIFDDQFSVERPDGSNFTLKIRSTKLEDSAMYFCASGVAGGPGELFFGEGSRLTVL.

The chain combines TRBV10-1 with TRBJ1-2; D not resolved. Between the trimmed V and J ends, which lost 10 bases and 10 bases, there was a span of 16 bases. Germline assignment: CDR1 WNHNN and CDR2 SYGVQD (reference sequence). The CDR3 is made up of 11 amino acids. The DNA for the CDR3 is TGCGCCACCTGGACCCGCCGGGACTACACCTTC. Encoded protein: CATWTRRDYTF.

CDR3: CASSFGGGGLEQFF. The CDR3, as DNA: TGTGCCAGCAGCTTTGGGGGAGGCGGGCTCGAGCAGTTCTTC. This chain uses TRBV7-9 with TRBJ2-1, with D perhaps matching TRBD2 (6 bases). The CDR3 is 14 amino acids. Trimming shortened V by 3 bases and J by 10 bases, and 16 bases separated the two germline ends. Germline V gives CDR1 SEHNR, CDR2 FQNEAQ (reference sequence).

The rearrangement joins TRBV5-1 to TRBJ2-2; TRBD2 matches at 9 bases. The CDR3 runs to 17 residues. V shed 2 bases, J shed 0 bases, and the junction held 5 bases outside the gene matches. CDR1 is SGHRS, CDR2 YFSETQ, per germline. CDR3 residues: CASSLETSGTNTGELFF. The CDR3 region has the DNA TGCGCCAGCAGCTTAGAGACTAGCGGCACGAACACCGGGGAGCTGTTTTTT. Supplemented by reference TRBV5-1 and TRBJ2-2, the full variable domain reads KAGVTQTPRYLIKTRGQQVTLSCSPISGHRSVSWYQQTPGQGLQFLFEYFSETQRNKGNFPGRFSGRQFSNSRSEMNVSTLELGDSALYLCASSLETSGTNTGELFFGEGSRLTVL.

This clone occurred once. The chain links TRBV15 to TRBJ1-4, with D tentatively TRBD1 (5 bases). CDR3 length: 14 amino acids. V was shortened by 6 bases and J by 8 bases, with 16 bases between the two germline ends. From germline, CDR1 is LNHNV and CDR2 YYDKDF (reference sequence). CDR3 sequence (DNA): TGTGCCACCAGTCAGCAAGGGGCCCGGGAAAAACTGTTTTTT. Amino acid sequence: CATSQQGAREKLFF.

This clone was found once. V gene TRBV5-1 combines with J gene TRBJ2-5, with 14 bases that match TRBD2. The length of the CDR3 is 17 residues. Trimming took 3 bases from V and 4 from J; bases not matched to a gene: 8. Germline V gene sequence: CDR1 SGHRS, CDR2 YFSETQ. The chain's CDR3 is CASSSGTSGGGGETQYF. The CDR3 bases are TGCGCCAGCAGCTCGGGGACTAGCGGGGGCGGAGGAGAGACCCAGTACTTC.

This chain links TRBV5-1 with TRBJ1-1; maybe TRBD1 (6 bases). V was cut by 5 bases and J by 4 bases, with 18 bases left in between. In germline, CDR1 is SGHRS, CDR2 YFSETQ. The CDR3 runs to 15 residues. The CDR3 spells CASRQWTEPSTEAFF. DNA of the CDR3: TGCGCCAGCAGGCAATGGACAGAACCGTCCACTGAAGCTTTCTTT.

CDR3 bases: TGTGCCAGCAGCTTAGCATCTAACTATGGCTACACCTTC. Translation gives CASSLASNYGYTF. This chain connects TRBV11-2 to TRBJ1-2; no reliable D call. The CDR3 consists of 13 residues. Per germline, CDR1 SGHAT and CDR2 FQNNGV. Trimming took off 1 base at V and 0 bases at J, with 3 bases between the two ends. The whole variable domain, remainder taken from reference TRBV11-2 and TRBJ1-2, is EAGVAQSPRYKIIEKRQSVAFWCNPISGHATLYWYQQILGQGPKLLIQFQNNGVVDDSQLPKDRFSAERLKGVDSTLKIQPAKLEDSAVYLCASSLASNYGYTFGSGTRLTVV.

In this sample, this clone turned up once. The rearrangement joins TRBV2 to TRBJ2-1; D may be TRBD2 (6 bases). The CDR3 runs to 14 residues. Germline V gives CDR1 SNHLY, CDR2 FYNNEI. Trimming pared 5 bases from V and 10 bases from J, leaving 18 bases between. In DNA, the CDR3 is TGTGCCAGCAGTTACACCCCTCTAGCGCAAGAGCAGTTCTTC. Encoded protein: CASSYTPLAQEQFF. The variable domain in full, completed from reference TRBV2 and TRBJ2-1, reads EPEVTQTPSHQVTQMGQEVILRCVPISNHLYFYWYRQILGQKVEFLVSFYNNEISEKSEIFDDQFSVERPDGSNFTLKIRSTKLEDSAMYFCASSYTPLAQEQFFGPGTRLTVL.

Here the CDR3 DNA reads TGTGCCAGCAGCATTTCTACCCGAGAGAGCAATCAGCCCCAGCATTTT. This gives the protein CASSISTRESNQPQHF. The chain recombines TRBV7-2 with TRBJ1-5; D remains unclear. Trimming pared 5 bases from V and 1 base from J, leaving 15 bases between. CDR3 size: 16 residues. Germline assignment: CDR1 SGHTA and CDR2 FQGNSA.

CDR3 sequence: CASSSRPEVREGRVNYGYTF. CDR3 DNA: TGTGCCAGCAGTTCAAGGCCGGAGGTGAGGGAAGGAAGGGTGAACTATGGCTACACCTTC. The rearrangement links TRBV27 to TRBJ1-2; the D is unclear. The CDR3 extends over 20 amino acids. Germline values: CDR1 MNHEY, CDR2 SMNVEV (reference sequence). Trimming removed 4 bases at V and 2 bases at J, with 29 bases between.

The V call is TRBV6-1, the J call TRBJ2-7; possibly TRBD1 for D (7 bases). The germline gives CDR1 MNHNS, CDR2 SASEGT. This CDR3 is built from 12 residues. Between the trimmed V and J ends, which lost 2 bases and 11 bases, there was a span of 13 bases. CDR3 protein: CASSEQGGLEYF. CDR3 coding DNA: TGTGCCAGCAGTGAACAGGGGGGCTTGGAGTACTTC.

The chain links TRBV6-5 to TRBJ2-3, with a weak D call TRBD2 (5 bases). The CDR3 covers 12 residues. Looked up from germline, CDR1 is MNHEY and CDR2 is SVGAGI. Trimming shortened V by 6 bases and J by 6 bases, and 10 bases separated the two germline ends. This chain's CDR3 is CASSMRADTQYF. The CDR3 DNA follows: TGTGCCAGCAGCATGAGGGCGGATACGCAGTATTTT.

This clone is a singleton in its sample. The chain combines TRBV2 with TRBJ2-2, with 9 bases identical to TRBD1. Germline lookup yields CDR1 SNHLY and CDR2 FYNNEI. With V trimmed by 7 bases and J by 5 bases, 8 bases remained unmatched. This CDR3 has 15 residues. The CDR3 protein is CASIPDRGETGELFF. CDR3 coding DNA: TGTGCCAGCATTCCCGACAGGGGGGAAACCGGGGAGCTGTTTTTT.

This chain uses TRBV19 with TRBJ1-1; D not certain. Per the germline V gene, CDR1 is LNHDA and CDR2 is SQIVND (reference sequence). Between the trimmed V and J ends, which lost 1 base and 0 bases, there was a span of 6 bases. CDR3 length: 14 amino acids. DNA for the CDR3: TGTGCCAGTAGTATAGGGGCCCTGAACACTGAAGCTTTCTTT. Encoded protein: CASSIGALNTEAFF.

In its sample, this clone was seen once. V and J are TRBV6-4 and TRBJ2-1; 8 bases are a match to TRBD2. The J segment lost 0 bases and the V segment lost 3 bases, leaving 1 base of the junction unmatched. The CDR3 contains 15 residues. Looked up from germline, CDR1 is MRHNA and CDR2 is SNTAGT. CDR3 sequence: CASSESGGSYNEQFF. The CDR3 DNA reads TGTGCCAGCAGTGAAAGCGGGGGCTCCTACAATGAGCAGTTCTTC.